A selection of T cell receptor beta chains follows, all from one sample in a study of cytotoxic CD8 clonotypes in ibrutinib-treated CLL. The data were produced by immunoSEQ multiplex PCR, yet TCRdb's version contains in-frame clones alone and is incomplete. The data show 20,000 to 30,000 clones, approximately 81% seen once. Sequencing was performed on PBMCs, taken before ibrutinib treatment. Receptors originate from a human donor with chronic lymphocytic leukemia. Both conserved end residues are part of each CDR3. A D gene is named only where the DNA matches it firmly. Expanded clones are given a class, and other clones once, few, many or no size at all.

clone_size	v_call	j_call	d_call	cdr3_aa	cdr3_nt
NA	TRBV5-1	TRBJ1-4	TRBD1	CASSLGQGNEKLFF	TGCGCCAGCAGCCTGGGACAGGGAAATGAAAAACTGTTTTTT
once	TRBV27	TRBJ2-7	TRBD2	CASSLQTSGLEQYF	TGTGCCAGCAGTTTACAAACTAGCGGGCTCGAGCAGTACTTC
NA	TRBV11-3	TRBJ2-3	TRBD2	CASSYGLGPADTQYF	TGTGCCAGCAGCTACGGACTAGGCCCGGCAGATACGCAGTATTTT
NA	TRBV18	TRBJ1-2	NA	CASSPPQTLWHTF	TGTGCCAGCTCACCACCGCAGACCCTTTGGCACACCTTC
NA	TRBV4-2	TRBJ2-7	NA	CASSQAVGQDYYEQYF	TGTGCCAGCAGCCAAGCTGTGGGACAAGATTACTACGAGCAGTACTTC
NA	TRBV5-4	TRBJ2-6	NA	CASSPANSGANVLTF	TGTGCCAGCAGTCCCGCAAACTCTGGGGCCAACGTCCTGACTTTC
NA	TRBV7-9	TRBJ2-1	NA	CASSLRDSPYNEQFF	TGTGCCAGCAGCTTAAGGGACTCCCCCTACAATGAGCAGTTCTTC
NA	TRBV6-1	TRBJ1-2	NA	CASSEGVTVEGYTF	TGTGCCAGCAGTGAAGGTGTGACAGTTGAGGGCTACACCTTC
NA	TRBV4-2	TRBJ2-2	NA	CASSQEVGGVGGELFF	TGTGCCAGCAGCCAAGAGGTCGGCGGAGTCGGCGGGGAGCTGTTTTTT
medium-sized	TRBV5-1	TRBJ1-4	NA	CASSFGVDQGHEKLFF	TGCGCCAGCAGCTTTGGAGTAGATCAGGGGCATGAAAAACTGTTTTTT
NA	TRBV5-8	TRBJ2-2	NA	CASSLERGEAGELFF	TGTGCCAGCAGCTTGGAAAGGGGGGAAGCCGGGGAGCTGTTTTTT
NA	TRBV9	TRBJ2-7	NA	CASSVVPSATYEQYF	TGTGCCAGCAGCGTAGTTCCTAGCGCAACCTACGAGCAGTACTTC
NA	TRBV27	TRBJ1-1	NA	CASSSPFRRNTEAFF	TGTGCCAGCAGTTCCCCGTTCAGGAGGAACACTGAAGCTTTCTTT
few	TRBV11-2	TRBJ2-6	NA	CASSLDSFSGANVLTF	TGTGCCAGCAGCTTAGATAGTTTCTCTGGGGCCAACGTCCTGACTTTC
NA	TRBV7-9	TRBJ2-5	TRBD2	CASSTRPSGRYQETQYF	TGTGCCAGCAGCACCCGGCCTAGCGGGAGGTACCAAGAGACCCAGTACTTC
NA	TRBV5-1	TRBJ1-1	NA	CASSPLELLAPNTEAFF	TGCGCCAGCAGCCCTTTGGAGCTCCTGGCGCCGAACACTGAAGCTTTCTTT
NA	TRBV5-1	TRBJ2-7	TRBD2	CASSLRTSGSTHEQYF	TGCGCCAGCAGCCTCAGGACTAGCGGGAGTACCCACGAGCAGTACTTC
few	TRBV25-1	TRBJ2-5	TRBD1	CASSGPGTGSETQYF	TGTGCCAGCAGTGGACCCGGGACAGGGAGCGAGACCCAGTACTTC
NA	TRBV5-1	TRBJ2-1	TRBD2	CASSLGPSGVSSYNEQFF	TGCGCCAGCAGCTTGGGTCCTAGCGGGGTGAGCTCCTACAATGAGCAGTTCTTC
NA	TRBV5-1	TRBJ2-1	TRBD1	CASSLGGQGLNEQFF	TGCGCCAGCAGCTTGGGGGGACAGGGATTGAATGAGCAGTTCTTC
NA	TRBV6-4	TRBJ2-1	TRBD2	CASAYLAGAGNEQFF	TGTGCCAGCGCTTATCTAGCGGGAGCGGGCAATGAGCAGTTCTTC
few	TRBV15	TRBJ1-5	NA	CATSRGDAWGVDQPQHF	TGTGCCACCAGCAGAGGGGATGCGTGGGGGGTGGATCAGCCCCAGCATTTT
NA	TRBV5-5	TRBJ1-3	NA	CASSLAGGSSGNTIYF	TGTGCCAGCAGCTTGGCTGGGGGGTCCTCTGGAAACACCATATATTTT
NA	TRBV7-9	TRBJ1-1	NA	CASSLEGNTEAFF	TGTGCCAGCAGCCTCGAGGGGAACACTGAAGCTTTCTTT
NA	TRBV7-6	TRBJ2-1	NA	CASSSLVSNEQFF	TGTGCCAGCAGCTCCCTAGTATCCAATGAGCAGTTCTTC
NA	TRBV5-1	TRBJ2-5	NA	CASSSGQPRQETQYF	TGCGCCAGCAGCTCCGGACAGCCCAGACAAGAGACCCAGTACTTC
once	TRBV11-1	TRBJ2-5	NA	CASSLGQETQYF	TGTGCCAGCAGCTTGGGCCAGGAGACCCAGTACTTC
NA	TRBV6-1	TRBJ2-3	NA	CASTSEYHTDTQYF	TGTGCCAGCACCTCAGAGTATCACACAGATACGCAGTATTTT
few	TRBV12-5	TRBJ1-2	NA	CASGLGFNYGYTF	TGTGCTAGTGGTTTAGGGTTCAACTATGGCTACACCTTC
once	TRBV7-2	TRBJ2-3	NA	CASSLDSTTVSTDTQYF	TGTGCCAGCAGCTTAGATAGTACTACCGTTAGCACAGATACGCAGTATTTT
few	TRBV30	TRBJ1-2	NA	CAWRAVGAGPGGYTF	TGTGCCTGGAGGGCCGTGGGCGCGGGGCCTGGTGGCTACACCTTC
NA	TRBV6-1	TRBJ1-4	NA	CASSVQPRQDEKLFF	TGTGCCAGCAGTGTGCAACCCCGGCAAGACGAAAAACTGTTTTTT
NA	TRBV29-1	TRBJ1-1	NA	CSVEENSLNAAFF	TGCAGCGTTGAAGAGAACTCCCTCAACGCGGCTTTCTTT
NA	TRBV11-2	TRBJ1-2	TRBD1	CASSLARDRGYGYTF	TGTGCCAGCAGCTTGGCCAGGGACAGGGGTTATGGCTACACCTTC
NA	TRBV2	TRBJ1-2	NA	CASSSGRTNYGYTF	TGTGCCAGCAGCTCAGGACGTACCAACTATGGCTACACCTTC
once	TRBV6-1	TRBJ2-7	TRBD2	CASSEAMASGSSYEQYF	TGTGCCAGCAGTGAAGCGATGGCTAGCGGGAGTTCCTACGAGCAGTACTTC
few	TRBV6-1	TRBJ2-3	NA	CASTDTGSRTDTQYF	TGTGCCAGCACAGATACAGGGTCCCGCACAGATACGCAGTATTTT
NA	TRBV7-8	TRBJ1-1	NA	CASSLAWGINTEAFF	TGTGCCAGCAGCTTAGCGTGGGGGATCAACACTGAAGCTTTCTTT
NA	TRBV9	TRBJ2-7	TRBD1	CASSVGPGTGREQYF	TGTGCCAGCAGCGTAGGCCCAGGGACAGGGCGCGAGCAGTACTTC
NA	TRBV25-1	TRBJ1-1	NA	CASSELGENTEAFF	TGTGCCAGCAGTGAATTGGGGGAGAACACTGAAGCTTTCTTT
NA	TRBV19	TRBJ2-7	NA	CASSMPSRGSPYEQYF	TGTGCCAGTAGTATGCCCAGTCGGGGCAGTCCTTACGAGCAGTACTTC
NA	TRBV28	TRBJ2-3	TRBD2	CASSSPGLDTDTQYF	TGTGCCAGCAGTTCTCCGGGACTAGACACAGATACGCAGTATTTT
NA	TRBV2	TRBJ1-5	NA	CASSESSNQPQHF	TGTGCCAGCAGTGAATCCAGCAATCAGCCCCAGCATTTT
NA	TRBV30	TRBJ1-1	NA	CAWSAVNTEAFF	TGTGCCTGGAGTGCGGTGAACACTGAAGCTTTCTTT
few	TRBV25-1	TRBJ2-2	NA	CASSAQKGLNTGELFF	TGTGCCAGCAGTGCACAAAAGGGGTTAAACACCGGGGAGCTGTTTTTT
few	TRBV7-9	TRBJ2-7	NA	CASSPKGPYEQYF	TGTGCCAGCAGCCCAAAGGGCCCCTACGAGCAGTACTTC
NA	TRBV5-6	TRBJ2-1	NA	CASSLVGDTRTGNEQFF	TGTGCCAGCAGCTTGGTGGGGGATACTAGGACCGGCAATGAGCAGTTCTTC
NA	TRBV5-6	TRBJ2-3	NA	CASTNLEGFSDTQYF	TGTGCCAGTACCAATTTAGAGGGATTTTCAGATACGCAGTATTTT
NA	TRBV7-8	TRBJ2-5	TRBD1	CASSLLAGQGRETQYF	TGTGCCAGCAGCTTATTAGCCGGACAGGGGCGAGAGACCCAGTACTTC
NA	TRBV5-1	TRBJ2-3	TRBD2	CASSPRAGGPDTQYF	TGCGCCAGCAGCCCGCGAGCGGGAGGGCCAGATACGCAGTATTTT